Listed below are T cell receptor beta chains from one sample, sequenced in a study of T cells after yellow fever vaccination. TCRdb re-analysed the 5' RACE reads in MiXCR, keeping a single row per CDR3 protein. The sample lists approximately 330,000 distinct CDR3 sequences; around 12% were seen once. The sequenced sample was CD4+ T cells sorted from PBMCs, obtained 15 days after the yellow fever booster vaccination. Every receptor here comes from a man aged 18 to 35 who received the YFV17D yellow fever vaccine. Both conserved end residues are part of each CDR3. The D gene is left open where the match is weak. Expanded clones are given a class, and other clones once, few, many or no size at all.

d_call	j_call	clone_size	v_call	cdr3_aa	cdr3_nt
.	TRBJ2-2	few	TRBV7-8	CASSFGPFTGELFF	TGTGCCAGCAGCTTCGGCCCGTTCACCGGGGAGCTGTTTTTT
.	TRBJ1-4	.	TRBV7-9	CASGLRGDEKLFF	TGTGCCAGCGGCTTGAGAGGGGATGAAAAACTGTTTTTT
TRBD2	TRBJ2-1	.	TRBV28	CASRGLAGNNEQFF	TGTGCCAGCCGGGGACTAGCGGGGAACAATGAGCAGTTCTTC
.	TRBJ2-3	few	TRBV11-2	CASSLFGGITDTQYF	TGTGCCAGCAGCTTATTCGGAGGGATCACAGATACGCAGTATTTT
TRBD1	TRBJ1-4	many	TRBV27	CASSFDGTGRGKLFF	TGTGCCAGCAGTTTCGACGGGACAGGGCGAGGAAAACTGTTTTTT
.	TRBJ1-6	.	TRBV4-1	CASSQPGPLHF	TGCGCCAGCAGCCAACCTGGCCCCCTCCACTTT
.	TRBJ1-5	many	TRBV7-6	CASSRDSNQPQHF	TGTGCCAGCAGCCGTGATAGCAATCAGCCCCAGCATTTT
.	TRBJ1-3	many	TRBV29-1	CSVAEAGNTIYF	TGCAGCGTTGCCGAGGCGGGAAACACCATATATTTT
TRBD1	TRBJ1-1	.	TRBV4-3	CASSQLRDRGYTEAFF	TGCGCCAGCAGCCAACTAAGGGACAGGGGCTACACTGAAGCTTTCTTT
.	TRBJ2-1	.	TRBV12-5	CASGPLGRTNEQFF	TGTGCTAGTGGTCCGCTGGGACGGACCAATGAGCAGTTCTTC
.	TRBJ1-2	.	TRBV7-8	CASSRTISYGYTF	TGTGCCAGCAGCCGTACCATCTCCTATGGCTACACCTTC
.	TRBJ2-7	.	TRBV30	CAWTLSGYEQYF	TGTGCCTGGACTCTCTCGGGCTACGAGCAGTACTTC
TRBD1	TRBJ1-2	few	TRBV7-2	CASSFDREGSGYTF	TGTGCCAGCAGCTTCGACAGGGAGGGGTCGGGGTACACCTTC
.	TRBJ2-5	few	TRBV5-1	CASSLEDARWETQYF	TGCGCCAGCAGCTTGGAAGACGCCAGGTGGGAGACCCAGTACTTC
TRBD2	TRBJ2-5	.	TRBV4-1	CASSPGLAGGGETQYF	TGCGCCAGCAGCCCGGGACTAGCGGGGGGCGGGGAGACCCAGTACTTC
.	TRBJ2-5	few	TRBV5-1	CASSLTSETQYF	TGCGCCAGCAGCTTGACCAGTGAGACCCAGTACTTC
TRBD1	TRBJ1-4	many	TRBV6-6	CASSYGTGEKLFF	TGTGCCAGCAGTTACGGGACAGGTGAAAAACTGTTTTTT
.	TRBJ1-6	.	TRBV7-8	CASSLQGQRSPLHF	TGTGCCAGCAGCCTACAGGGTCAGCGGTCACCCCTCCACTTT
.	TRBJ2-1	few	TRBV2	CASSGNSNEQFF	TGTGCCAGCAGTGGGAATTCGAATGAGCAGTTCTTC
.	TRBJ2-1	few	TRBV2	CASSGEARSEQFF	TGTGCCAGCAGTGGGGAGGCCCGGAGTGAGCAGTTCTTC
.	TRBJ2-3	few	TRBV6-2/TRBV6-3	CASSYTRQDTQYF	TGTGCCAGCAGTTATACCCGACAGGATACGCAGTATTTT
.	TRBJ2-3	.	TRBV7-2	CASSFEGRGYTTDTQYF	TGTGCCAGCAGCTTCGAAGGGCGGGGTTATACCACAGATACGCAGTATTTT
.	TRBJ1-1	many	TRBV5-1	CASSFRGGNFEASEAFF	TGCGCCAGCAGCTTTAGAGGGGGGAATTTTGAGGCTTCTGAAGCTTTCTTT
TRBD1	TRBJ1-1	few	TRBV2	CASSNYRGHTEAFF	TGTGCCAGCAGCAATTACAGGGGTCACACTGAAGCTTTCTTT
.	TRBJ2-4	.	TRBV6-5	CASSPSYTIQTWLAKNIQYF	TGTGCCAGCAGCCCCTCTTACACCATTCAGACTTGGCTAGCCAAAAACATTCAGTACTTC
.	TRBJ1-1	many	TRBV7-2	CASSLAGQGLNTEAFF	TGTGCCAGCAGCTTAGCGGGGCAGGGCTTGAACACTGAAGCTTTCTTT
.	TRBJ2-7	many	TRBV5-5	CASSLVATGVYEQYF	TGTGCCAGCAGCTTGGTGGCCACTGGGGTTTACGAGCAGTACTTC
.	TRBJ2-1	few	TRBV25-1	CASSDTISGNEQFF	TGTGCCAGTAGTGACACAATAAGTGGGAATGAGCAGTTCTTC